These T cell receptor beta chains were read from a single sample in a study of vaccination effects on CD4 cells after COVID-19. These TCRs are of unknown antigen specificity. This table comes from immunoSEQ multiplex PCR, and its TCRdb copy is limited to in-frame clones, with some not included. The sample includes 35,000 to 40,000 clones, roughly 87% of them seen just once. The sample here was CD4+ T cells from PBMCs cultured without peptide, taken before COVID-19 vaccination. Receptors originate from a human donor who received a COVID-19 vaccine. Each CDR3 is given with its conserved first and last residue. The D gene is left open where the match is weak. Not every row has a clone size; where given, it reads once, few, many or a size class.

v_gene,d_gene,abundance,j_gene,CDR3nt,CDR3aa
TRBV5-5,NA,NA,TRBJ1-4,TGTGCCAGCTATTCTGGGGGGGCGAGGAGGATGAATGAAAAACTGTTTTTT,CASYSGGARRMNEKLFF
TRBV24-1,NA,NA,TRBJ2-5,TGTGCCACCAGTGATGCCCTTGGGGGGGAGACCCAGTACTTC,CATSDALGGETQYF
TRBV7-2,NA,once,TRBJ1-2,TGTGCCAGCAGCTTAGAGGCTCGGGATGGCTACACCTTC,CASSLEARDGYTF
TRBV19,TRBD1,NA,TRBJ2-1,TGTGCCAGTAGTATAAACAGGGGGCGCGGCGATGAGCAGTTCTTC,CASSINRGRGDEQFF
TRBV2,NA,NA,TRBJ1-5,TGTGCCAGCAGTGTGTTGGTTCAACAGCCCCAGCATTTT,CASSVLVQQPQHF
TRBV5-1,NA,few,TRBJ1-1,TGCGCCAGCAGCTCCCGGCCCGGGTCGAGGGACACTGAAGCTTTCTTT,CASSSRPGSRDTEAFF
TRBV7-2,TRBD2,NA,TRBJ2-5,TGTGCCAGCAGCTTCAGGGGACTAGGGGAGACCCAGTACTTC,CASSFRGLGETQYF
TRBV7-9,NA,few,TRBJ1-6,TGTGCCAGCAGCTTGGACTGGCGCAGTTCACCCCTCCACTTT,CASSLDWRSSPLHF
TRBV2,TRBD1,once,TRBJ1-5,TGTGCCAGCAGTGCACAGGACAGGGGACCTAATCAGCCCCAGCATTTT,CASSAQDRGPNQPQHF
TRBV7-3,NA,NA,TRBJ2-1,TGTGCCAGCAGTTCCGGGACCCAAAATGAGCAGTTCTTC,CASSSGTQNEQFF
TRBV5-8,NA,NA,TRBJ1-4,TGTGCCAGCAGCTTGACGACGGGGACGAATGAAAAACTGTTTTTT,CASSLTTGTNEKLFF
TRBV24-1,TRBD1,NA,TRBJ2-5,TGTGCCACCAGTGACCCCAACCTGACAGGGGGAGAGACCCAGTACTTC,CATSDPNLTGGETQYF
TRBV5-6,NA,NA,TRBJ1-2,TGTGCCAGCAGCTGGGGGGGGCCTGGCTATGGCTACACCTTC,CASSWGGPGYGYTF
TRBV6-4,TRBD1,NA,TRBJ2-2,TGTGCCAGCAGCCCGGACAGGGCGAACACCGGGGAGCTGTTTTTT,CASSPDRANTGELFF
TRBV3-1/TRBV3-2,TRBD2,once,TRBJ2-1,TGTGCCAGCAGTACCCGGGGGGGCCTTGCGAGGGCCTACAATGAGCAGTTCTTC,CASSTRGGLARAYNEQFF
TRBV7-9,NA,NA,TRBJ2-3,TGTGCCAGCAGCTTGAGTACAGATACGCAGTATTTT,CASSLSTDTQYF
TRBV18,NA,NA,TRBJ2-1,TGTGCCAGCTCACCACCGGGAAGGGTGGGTGAGCAGTTCTTC,CASSPPGRVGEQFF
TRBV3-1/TRBV3-2,NA,NA,TRBJ1-3,TGTGCCAGCTCCCGTCCGGTTCACGGAAACACCATATATTTT,CASSRPVHGNTIYF
TRBV6-4,NA,NA,TRBJ2-2,TGTGCCAGCAGTGCCAGGGGGGACGGGGAGCTGTTTTTT,CASSARGDGELFF
TRBV19,NA,NA,TRBJ1-1,TGTGCCAGTAGTACACCGACAGGTTTCGGGCCAGCTTTCTTT,CASSTPTGFGPAFF
TRBV19,NA,once,TRBJ1-2,TGTGCCAGTAGTATCGCCGGAAACTATGGCTACACCTTC,CASSIAGNYGYTF
TRBV5-1,TRBD1,NA,TRBJ1-3,TGCGCCAGCAGCCCCCGGGACAGGGGAAACACCATATATTTT,CASSPRDRGNTIYF
TRBV3-1/TRBV3-2,NA,NA,TRBJ2-2,TGTGCCAGCAGCCAAACCAGGGGGGTGAACACCGGGGAGCTGTTTTTT,CASSQTRGVNTGELFF
TRBV4-2,NA,NA,TRBJ1-1,TGTGCCAGCAGCCAAGGGGATAACACTGAAGCTTTCTTT,CASSQGDNTEAFF
TRBV7-9,NA,NA,TRBJ1-6,TGTGCCAGCAGCTTAATGGGGGCTACGAGTTCACCCCTCCACTTT,CASSLMGATSSPLHF
TRBV5-1,NA,NA,TRBJ1-4,TGCGCCAGCAGCTCTCTTAGTGGTTGGGAGGAAAAACTGTTTTTT,CASSSLSGWEEKLFF
TRBV29-1,NA,NA,TRBJ2-1,TGCAGCGCACTACGGGACAAAGTGCGCAATGAGCAGTTCTTC,CSALRDKVRNEQFF
TRBV27,NA,NA,TRBJ1-5,TGTGCCACCCGGGGAGGGTATAATCAGCCCCAGCATTTT,CATRGGYNQPQHF
TRBV5-1,TRBD2,few,TRBJ2-2,TGCGCCAGCAGCGCCGGGACTAGCGGCCCCAGAAAGACCGGGGAGCTGTTTTTT,CASSAGTSGPRKTGELFF
TRBV28,NA,once,TRBJ1-2,TGTGCCAGCAGTTCACAGCCTAACTATGGCTACACCTTC,CASSSQPNYGYTF
TRBV19,NA,NA,TRBJ1-2,TGTGCCAGTAGTATAGAAGCCCCCTCCTATGGCTACACCTTC,CASSIEAPSYGYTF
TRBV19,NA,NA,TRBJ2-5,TGTGCCAGTAGTATAGCAACAGCCCAAGAGACCCAGTACTTC,CASSIATAQETQYF
TRBV12-5,NA,NA,TRBJ2-1,TGTGCTAGTGGTCCTCGGAGCGGCTTTGATGGTGAGCAGTTCTTC,CASGPRSGFDGEQFF
TRBV19,NA,NA,TRBJ2-5,TGTGCCAGTACTAAGGGCAGGACACCGCAAGAGACCCAGTACTTC,CASTKGRTPQETQYF
TRBV29-1,TRBD1,NA,TRBJ1-5,TGCAGCGTAGACAGGGGCGGCAATCAGCCCCAGCATTTT,CSVDRGGNQPQHF
TRBV7-8,TRBD1,NA,TRBJ2-3,TGTGCCAGCAGCTACCTACAGGGGATAAATACGCAGTATTTT,CASSYLQGINTQYF
TRBV9,TRBD2,NA,TRBJ2-1,TGTGCCAGCAGCGTAGCTTTGGGGCTAGCGGGGCTATACAATGAGCAGTTCTTC,CASSVALGLAGLYNEQFF
TRBV12-3/TRBV12-4,NA,once,TRBJ2-5,TGTGCCAGCAGCCGGGCCCTCCAAGAGACCCAGTACTTC,CASSRALQETQYF
TRBV7-3,NA,once,TRBJ2-5,TGTGCCAGCAGTACCGACCTGGCCGGGAAGACCCAGTACTTC,CASSTDLAGKTQYF
TRBV19,TRBD1,NA,TRBJ2-5,TGTGCCAGTTCGGACAGGGCGCGGGAGACCCAGTACTTC,CASSDRARETQYF
TRBV14,NA,NA,TRBJ1-2,TGTGCCAGCAGCCAAGAACCGGGCTACTATGGCTACACCTTC,CASSQEPGYYGYTF
TRBV18,TRBD1,once,TRBJ1-6,TGTGCCAGCTCACGTGACAGGGGTGGGTCACCCCTCCACTTT,CASSRDRGGSPLHF
TRBV18,TRBD1,NA,TRBJ1-2,TGTGCCAGCTCACCACTAGGGACAGGGGGCAACTATGGCTACACCTTC,CASSPLGTGGNYGYTF
TRBV19,NA,NA,TRBJ2-5,TGTGCCAGTCAACCAGACCTAAACCAAGAGACCCAGTACTTC,CASQPDLNQETQYF
TRBV7-2,NA,NA,TRBJ1-5,TGTGCCAGCAGCGTACAGGTGGGGGATAACCAGCCCCAGCATTTT,CASSVQVGDNQPQHF
TRBV5-4,TRBD1,NA,TRBJ2-5,TGTGCCACCGCTGGGACAGGGGGAGAGACCCAGTACTTC,CATAGTGGETQYF
TRBV9,TRBD2,NA,TRBJ2-1,TGTGCCAGCAGCGAGAGCGGGGGGCGATCCTACAATGAGCAGTTCTTC,CASSESGGRSYNEQFF
TRBV5-1,NA,NA,TRBJ2-2,TGCGCCAGCAGCTTGGTCGCACAGGGCAGCACCGGGGAGCTGTTTTTT,CASSLVAQGSTGELFF
TRBV2,NA,NA,TRBJ2-2,TGTGCCAGCAGTGACGGCAGCGGGCGGACCGGGGAGCTGTTTTTT,CASSDGSGRTGELFF
TRBV7-3,TRBD2,NA,TRBJ2-2,TGTGCCAGCAGCTTACTTAGCGGGGGGAACACCGGGGAGCTGTTTTTT,CASSLLSGGNTGELFF
TRBV24-1,TRBD1,few,TRBJ2-5,TGTGCCACCGGCCGGGACAGGGGGCAACGAGAGACCCAGTACTTC,CATGRDRGQRETQYF
TRBV10-1,NA,NA,TRBJ2-3,TGCGCCAGCAGTGAGTCTCAGGGGCTTGGGACAGATACGCAGTATTTT,CASSESQGLGTDTQYF
TRBV7-8,TRBD1,NA,TRBJ2-4,TGTGCCAGCAGCTTAGGACAGGGAAGGGCCAAAAACATTCAGTACTTC,CASSLGQGRAKNIQYF